Following are 27 T cell receptor beta chains from one sample sequenced in a study of blood T cell repertoires in COVID-19. Some clones are missing from TCRdb's copy, which holds only in-frame ones; the method was immunoSEQ multiplex PCR. This table holds around 170,000 clones, more than 75% found once. Sequenced input: PBMCs or T cells enriched from blood (not recorded which). Every receptor here comes from a woman aged 30 to 39 who had recovered from COVID-19.

This chain joins TRBV5-5 and TRBJ2-3; unclear D gene. The CDR3 contains 13 residues. Per the germline V gene, CDR1 is SGHKS and CDR2 is YYEKEE (reference sequence). V lost 0 bases, J lost 2 bases, and 4 bases lay in between. The CDR3 loop reads CASSLADTDTQYF. The CDR3 coding sequence is TGTGCCAGCAGCTTGGCAGACACAGATACGCAGTATTTT.

V usage is TRBV9 and J usage is TRBJ2-1; 8 bases align to TRBD2. J gave up 4 bases and V 0 bases, and 6 bases lay outside the gene matches. Germline assignment: CDR1 SGDLS and CDR2 YYNGEE. There are 16 residues in the CDR3. CDR3 DNA: TGTGCCAGCAGCGTAGAACTAGCGGAGCTATACAATGAGCAGTTCTTC. Translated, it gives CASSVELAELYNEQFF. The full variable domain, in which reference TRBV9 and TRBJ2-1 provide the parts outside the CDR3, is DSGVTQTPKHLITATGQRVTLRCSPRSGDLSVYWYQQSLDQGLQFLIQYYNGEERAKGNILERFSAQQFPDLHSELNLSSLELGDSALYFCASSVELAELYNEQFFGPGTRLTVL.

The rearrangement joins TRBV15 to TRBJ2-1, with 7 positions matching TRBD1. CDR3 size: 17 residues. Germline values: CDR1 LNHNV, CDR2 YYDKDF (reference sequence). V lost 1 base, J lost 0 bases, and 6 bases stayed unmatched. The CDR3: CATSRVRGSSSYNEQFF. The CDR3 DNA sequence: TGTGCCACCAGCAGAGTCAGGGGGTCGAGCTCCTACAATGAGCAGTTCTTC.

J is TRBJ2-2 and V is TRBV19; TRBD1 is a possible D gene (6 bases). The length of the CDR3 is 15 residues. V lost 4 bases to trimming and J lost 4 bases, with 13 bases between them. Looked up from germline, CDR1 is LNHDA and CDR2 is SQIVND (reference sequence). DNA of the CDR3: TGTGCCAGTAGTAATCGATTAGGGGGCACCGGGGAGCTGTTTTTT. Residues: CASSNRLGGTGELFF.

The chain recombines TRBV21-1 with TRBJ1-2; the table assigns TRBD1, which was not confirmed against the DNA. TRBV21-1 is annotated as a pseudogene. This CDR3 is 13 amino acids long. Here the CDR3 reads CAIPKGAHGGYTF. The CDR3 bases are TGTGCCATTCCAAAGGGGGCGCACGGTGGCTACACCTTC.

This clone was observed a few times. CDR3 nucleotides: TGTGCCAGCAGCAAGGGACAGTACACCGGGGAGCTGTTTTTT. Protein: CASSKGQYTGELFF. The J gene is TRBJ2-2, the V gene TRBV7-2; 7 nucleotides agree with TRBD1. The CDR3 runs to 14 residues. Germline lookup yields CDR1 SGHTA and CDR2 FQGNSA. V trimming: 5 bases; J trimming: 3 bases; junction bases outside the gene matches: 3. The variable domain in full, with the rest retrieved from reference TRBV7-2 and TRBJ2-2, is GAGVSQSPSNKVTEKGKDVELRCDPISGHTALYWYRQSLGQGLEFLIYFQGNSAPDKSGLPSDRFSAERTGGSVSTLTIQRTQQEDSAVYLCASSKGQYTGELFFGEGSRLTVL.

The chain employs TRBV29-1 and TRBJ2-7; possible D gene TRBD1, 6 bases. The CDR3 totals 14 residues. With 4 bases removed from V and 6 bases from J, the gap between germline ends came to 19 bases. Germline loops: CDR1 SQVTM, CDR2 ANQGSEA. In nucleotides, the CDR3 is TGCAGCGTTGCCTCAGGGGTCCCTGGCTCCGAGCAGTACTTC. It translates to CSVASGVPGSEQYF.

This rearrangement joins TRBV2 to TRBJ1-5, with D perhaps matching TRBD1 (6 bases). The CDR3 runs to 15 residues. CDR1 is SNHLY and CDR2 is FYNNEI in the germline V gene. Trimming stripped 3 bases from V and 2 bases from J, with 11 bases between. CDR3: CASSDQGLGNQPQHF. The CDR3, as DNA: TGTGCCAGCAGTGATCAGGGGCTGGGCAATCAGCCCCAGCATTTT. Drawing the rest from reference TRBV2 and TRBJ1-5, the complete variable domain is EPEVTQTPSHQVTQMGQEVILRCVPISNHLYFYWYRQILGQKVEFLVSFYNNEISEKSEIFDDQFSVERPDGSNFTLKIRSTKLEDSAMYFCASSDQGLGNQPQHFGDGTRLSIL.

This clone has just a few counts. The rearrangement links TRBV18 to TRBJ1-4; 9 bases are shared with TRBD1. Germline assignment: CDR1 KGHSH and CDR2 LQKENI. The trim removed 5 bases at V and 5 bases at J, leaving 6 bases unmatched. CDR3 length: 15 residues. The CDR3 spells CASSDLGQGNEKLFF. In DNA, the CDR3 is TGTGCCAGCTCAGACCTGGGACAGGGAAATGAAAAACTGTTTTTT.

The V and J genes are TRBV19 and TRBJ2-1, with TRBD2 matching over 10 bases. This CDR3 has 15 residues. CDR1 is LNHDA and CDR2 is SQIVND in the germline V gene (reference sequence). The trim removed 6 bases at V and 0 bases at J, leaving 2 bases unmatched. CDR3 residues: CASRASGSSYNEQFF. DNA of the CDR3: TGTGCCAGTAGGGCTAGCGGGAGCTCCTACAATGAGCAGTTCTTC.

V gene TRBV29-1 combines with J gene TRBJ2-1; D not certain. V lost 4 bases and J 7 bases, leaving 14 bases between the germline ends. The CDR3 is 13 amino acids. CDR1 SQVTM and CDR2 ANQGSEA come from the germline V gene. CDR3 sequence reads: CSVASRSRNEQFF. The DNA for the CDR3 is TGCAGCGTTGCGTCAAGATCTAGGAATGAGCAGTTCTTC.

The chain is built from TRBV5-4 and TRBJ2-1; 7 bases are a match to TRBD2. This CDR3 spans 17 amino acids. Germline V gives CDR1 SGHNT, CDR2 YYREEE (reference sequence). Losses at the gene ends were 0 bases for V and 1 base for J; bases not matched to a gene: 7. The CDR3 bases are TGTGCCAGCAGCTTGGTCCAGCAGGGACTATCCTACAATGAGCAGTTCTTC. Protein sequence: CASSLVQQGLSYNEQFF.

This chain joins TRBV27 and TRBJ2-1; no reliable D call. Germline V gene lookup returns CDR1 MNHEY and CDR2 SMNVEV (reference sequence). Trimming shortened V by 0 bases and J by 7 bases, and 13 bases separated the two germline ends. This CDR3 contains 15 residues. The CDR3 is CASSLSARAENEQFF. In DNA form, the CDR3 reads TGTGCCAGCAGTTTATCCGCCCGAGCTGAAAATGAGCAGTTCTTC.

This clone was detected a few times. The chain uses TRBV20-1 and TRBJ2-6; D remains unclear. CDR1 and CDR2 (germline): DFQATT, SNEGSKA (reference sequence). Deletions cut 6 bases from V and 6 bases from J, with 30 bases between. The CDR3 length is 19 residues. The CDR3 sequence is CSASKPVWAETRLANVLTF. The CDR3 region has the DNA TGCAGTGCGAGTAAACCAGTATGGGCAGAAACCAGGTTGGCCAACGTCCTGACTTTC.

On this clone: In the same sample, other DNA sequences code for this CDR3. The J gene is TRBJ2-5, the V gene TRBV11-2; 9 bases are a match to TRBD2. Trimming at V came to 9 bases and at J to 4 bases, leaving 15 bases not matched to a gene. CDR1 is SGHAT, CDR2 FQNNGV, per germline. This CDR3 has 16 amino acids. The CDR3 protein is CASSHQPLAGLETQYF. The CDR3 DNA follows: TGTGCCAGTAGCCATCAGCCGCTAGCGGGACTAGAGACCCAGTACTTC.

The chain has TRBV4-2 and TRBJ2-1; 8 bases agree with TRBD2. The CDR3 has 16 residues. The germline CDR1 and CDR2 sequences are LGHNA and YNFKEQ. V dropped 0 bases and J dropped 6; count of bases not matched to a gene: 7. The CDR3 nucleotides are TGTGCCAGCAGCCAAGACCCCGGGACTAGAGGCAATGAGCAGTTCTTC. Protein: CASSQDPGTRGNEQFF.

The V gene is TRBV29-1, the J gene TRBJ2-7; D possibly corresponds to TRBD2 (6 bases). The CDR3 has 14 residues. Per the germline V gene, CDR1 is SQVTM and CDR2 is ANQGSEA. V shed 2 bases and J shed 2 bases, with 13 bases lying between them. Here the CDR3 DNA reads TGCAGCGTTGAACCGCGGGGCAGGCCCTACGAGCAGTACTTC. Translated: CSVEPRGRPYEQYF.

The V and J genes are TRBV13 and TRBJ2-5; TRBD1 is a possible D gene (5 bases). The CDR3 is 14 amino acids. Germline-derived CDR1 and CDR2 are PRHDT and FYEKMQ (reference sequence). Trimming took off 5 bases at V and 4 bases at J, with 14 bases between the two ends. CDR3 sequence reads: CASSPRQGRETQYF. For the CDR3, the DNA is TGTGCCAGCAGCCCACGGCAGGGTCGAGAGACCCAGTACTTC.

The rearrangement uses TRBV28 and TRBJ2-1; D is unresolved. Trimming removed 3 bases from V and 12 bases from J, with 15 bases in between. CDR1 MDHEN and CDR2 SYDVKM come from the germline V gene. This CDR3 comprises 13 residues. The CDR3 loop is CASSFVNRGGQFF. For the CDR3, the DNA is TGTGCCAGCAGTTTCGTTAACCGCGGTGGGCAGTTCTTC.

This sequence joins TRBV28 and TRBJ1-6; possibly TRBD1 for D (6 bases). The V end lost 3 bases, the J end lost 8 bases, and 11 bases lay between the germline ends. The CDR3 length is 14 residues. Germline V gene lookup returns CDR1 MDHEN and CDR2 SYDVKM. The CDR3 bases are TGTGCCAGCAGTTTGGCGACAGGTGATTCACCCCTCCACTTT. Its translation is CASSLATGDSPLHF.

The chain carries TRBV6-1 and TRBJ2-5; D possibly corresponds to TRBD2 (6 bases). V shed 1 base and J shed 3 bases, with 9 bases lying between them. Germline V gene data show CDR1 as MNHNS and CDR2 as SASEGT. The CDR3 is 14 amino acids. The CDR3 DNA follows: TGTGCCAGCAGTGAAGGGGGACTCAAAGAGACCCAGTACTTC. Translated: CASSEGGLKETQYF.

The chain joins TRBV6-1 to TRBJ2-1; 7 bases fit TRBD1. Trimming cost V 1 base and J 4 bases; bases outside gene matches: 4. Germline CDR1 reads MNHNS; CDR2 reads SASEGT. The CDR3 is made up of 15 amino acids. This CDR3 is CASSEGGTDYNEQFF. DNA of the CDR3: TGTGCCAGCAGTGAAGGGGGGACAGATTACAATGAGCAGTTCTTC.

This chain links TRBV6-2 or TRBV6-3 with TRBJ2-7; 13 bases match TRBD2. V shed 4 bases, J shed 5 bases, and the junction held 5 bases outside the gene matches. The CDR3 extends over 15 amino acids. Per the germline V gene, CDR1 is MNHEY and CDR2 is SVGEGT. The CDR3 DNA is TGTGCCAGCAGTTCAGGACTAGCGGGAGAGAACGAGCAGTACTTC. Amino acids: CASSSGLAGENEQYF.

The V call is TRBV28, the J call TRBJ2-7; 12 bases are shared with TRBD1. Losses at the gene ends were 7 bases for V and 6 bases for J; bases not matched to a gene: 4. This CDR3 has 13 amino acids. The germline CDR1 and CDR2 sequences are MDHEN and SYDVKM. CDR3 region: CASKGQGAVEQYF. In DNA form, the CDR3 reads TGTGCCAGCAAGGGACAGGGGGCTGTCGAGCAGTACTTC.

The CDR3 sequence: CASSTDRDAEAFF. CDR3 DNA sequence: TGTGCCAGCTCAACAGACAGGGACGCTGAAGCTTTCTTT. V gene TRBV11-1 combines with J gene TRBJ1-1, with 7 bases lining up with TRBD1. V was clipped by 8 bases and J by 6 bases; unmatched bases: 9. CDR3 length: 13 residues. In germline, CDR1 is SGHAT, CDR2 FQDESV (reference sequence). Based on the CDR3 plus reference TRBV11-1 and TRBJ1-1, the full variable domain is EAEVAQSPRYKITEKSQAVAFWCDPISGHATLYWYRQILGQGPELLVQFQDESVVDDSQLPKDRFSAERLKGVDSTLKIQPAELGDSAMYLCASSTDRDAEAFFGQGTRLTVV.

The J gene is TRBJ1-1, the V gene TRBV28; D perhaps matches TRBD1 (5 bases). The CDR3 is 17 residues long. Between the trimmed V and J ends, which lost 2 bases and 4 bases, there was a span of 20 bases. The germline gives CDR1 MDHEN, CDR2 SYDVKM. The DNA of the CDR3 is TGTGCCAGCAGTTTACGCCGGGGCTCGGGAGGGACCACTGAAGCTTTCTTT. Translating it yields CASSLRRGSGGTTEAFF. The whole variable domain, remainder taken from reference TRBV28 and TRBJ1-1, is DVKVTQSSRYLVKRTGEKVFLECVQDMDHENMFWYRQDPGLGLRLIYFSYDVKMKEKGDIPEGYSVSREKKERFSLILESASTNQTSMYLCASSLRRGSGGTTEAFFGQGTRLTVV.

This clone was observed once. This chain joins TRBV28 and TRBJ2-1; a weak D match, TRBD2 (6 bases). The V end was cut by 6 bases, the J end by 5 bases, with 14 bases between. The germline CDR1 and CDR2 sequences are MDHEN and SYDVKM. The CDR3 spans 14 residues. CDR3 nucleotide sequence: TGTGCCAGCAGCCCTCTCGGACTAAACAATGAGCAGTTCTTC. Amino acid sequence: CASSPLGLNNEQFF.